The source of this T cell receptor beta chain is a study of human T cells and chemical hapten exposure. This clonotype occurred a few times. TCRdb recomputed calls from the RACE reads with MiXCR, one row per CDR3 protein. The sample includes roughly 150,000 distinct CDR3 sequences, 28% seen only once; the top ten take 2.1%. Sample time point: patch test 3, about 24 weeks after DPC sensitization. Treatment described: therapeutic diphenylcyclopropenone sensitization with weekly scalp DPC. The receptor was isolated from a woman between 18 and 30 years old with alopecia areata. Some clones in this sample may be carry-over from other donors' samples. Sequencing was performed on whole blood, taken in connection with sensitization to the hapten diphenylcyclopropenone (DPC).

The CDR3 region has the DNA TGCAGTGCTTCGGACAGGGTGGGCGATACGCAGTATTTT. It specifies CSASDRVGDTQYF. This chain uses TRBV20-1 with TRBJ2-3; 8 nucleotides match TRBD1. The CDR3 is made up of 13 amino acids. CDR1 and CDR2 (germline): DFQATT, SNEGSKA (reference sequence). V lost 5 bases to trimming and J lost 6 bases; unmatched junction nucleotides: 7.